This TCR beta chain was recovered during a study of blood T cells in healthy people across ages. Points from the study as a whole: Per million T cells, TCR beta diversity dropped roughly linearly as age increased.

Alongside a J-beta primer mix, a sample-barcoded 5' primer served in a second PCR lasting 7 to 11 cycles. A template-switch adaptor that had 12 random nucleotides put a tag on each cDNA molecule. TCRdb used MiXCR to reprocess the 5' RACE reads, holding one entry per CDR3 protein. This sample has over a million distinct CDR3 sequences, with approximately 63% found just once. The individuals who served as donors were healthy Caucasians living in Russia, aged roughly 6 to 90. Each sample yielded at least 7 million isolated PBMCs. About this clonotype: The antigen is undetermined.

The CDR3 is made up of 12 amino acids. Between the trimmed V and J ends, which lost 9 bases and 5 bases, there was a span of 13 bases. Germline CDR1 and CDR2: MNHEY and SMNVEV (reference sequence). The source of this sequence is a man between 18 and 35 years old in good health. V and J are TRBV27 and TRBJ1-2, with a tentative D call TRBD1 (5 bases). Source material: blood. The CDR3, as DNA: TGTGCCAGTGGCTCTGGGGCATATGGCTACACCTTC. Its translation is CASGSGAYGYTF.